The clone carrying this T cell receptor beta chain was seen a single time. Its antigen is unknown. The data were produced by immunoSEQ multiplex PCR, yet TCRdb's version contains in-frame clones alone and is incomplete. The sample has 230,000 or so clones; almost 90% are singletons. The CDR3 length is 16 residues. The V gene's germline CDR1 is SGHAT and CDR2 FQDESV (reference sequence). With 4 bases clipped from V and 6 bases from J, the junction kept 7 bases outside the gene matches. The record originates from a study of cytomegalovirus exposure and HLA in healthy donors. Points from the study as a whole: Reported results showed that the classifier diagnosed cytomegalovirus status with high specificity and sensitivity.

The receptor comes from a woman aged 18-29 years in good health and CMV-seronegative. Sequenced material: PBMCs. The rearrangement uses TRBV11-1 and TRBJ2-1; 12 bases are a match to TRBD1. The CDR3 protein is CASSSDRDRGRNEQFF. In DNA, the CDR3 is TGTGCCAGCAGCTCCGACCGGGACAGGGGGCGCAATGAGCAGTTCTTC.